The entry below describes one T cell receptor (beta chain). These data originate in a study of PD-1 blockade in classical Hodgkin lymphoma. All patients relapsed after autologous stem cell transplantation, and brentuximab vedotin exposure varied. Method: immunoSEQ multiplex PCR; TCRdb's copy keeps in-frame clones and lacks some. The top ten clones hold about 9.3% of a sample with 120,000 to 150,000 clones, less than 80% of them seen once. The V gene end was trimmed by 6 bases and the J gene end by 4 bases; junction bases not matched to a gene: 8. The germline V gene has CDR1 MNHNY and CDR2 SVGAGI (reference sequence). This CDR3 is 15 amino acids long.

This clonotype was obtained from a human donor with classical Hodgkin lymphoma. The sequencing used peripheral blood mononuclear cells (PBMCs), collected before the second cycle of nivolumab. The chain couples TRBV6-6 to TRBJ1-2, with 10 bases matching TRBD1. The CDR3 bases are TGTGCCAGCAGATTAGACAGGGGGCCGTCCTATGGCTACACCTTC. This codes for CASRLDRGPSYGYTF.